This TCR beta chain was captured in a study of T cell clonotyping in hematopoietic cell transplantation. Method: immunoSEQ multiplex PCR; TCRdb's copy keeps in-frame clones and lacks some. The sample has 13,000 or so clones, about 97% seen once. Remarks on this clone: The antigen is unknown.

Study results and limitations: CD4 and CD8 repertoire contributions could not be separated without sorting.

The material sequenced was peripheral blood mononuclear cells, taken 30 days after allogeneic stem cell transplant. This receptor was obtained from a female patient aged 50-60 years who had an allogeneic stem cell transplant from an unrelated donor, so T cells may come from the graft donor. Some clones in this sample may be carry-over from other donors' samples.

CDR3 sequence reads: CAWSVSGFYGYTF. CDR3 nucleotide sequence: TGTGCCTGGAGTGTTTCGGGTTTTTATGGCTACACCTTC. J is TRBJ1-2 and V is TRBV30; no firm D call. The germline V gene encodes CDR1 GTSNPN and CDR2 SVGIG (reference sequence). V was cut by 0 bases and J by 5 bases, with 10 bases left in between. There are 13 residues in the CDR3.